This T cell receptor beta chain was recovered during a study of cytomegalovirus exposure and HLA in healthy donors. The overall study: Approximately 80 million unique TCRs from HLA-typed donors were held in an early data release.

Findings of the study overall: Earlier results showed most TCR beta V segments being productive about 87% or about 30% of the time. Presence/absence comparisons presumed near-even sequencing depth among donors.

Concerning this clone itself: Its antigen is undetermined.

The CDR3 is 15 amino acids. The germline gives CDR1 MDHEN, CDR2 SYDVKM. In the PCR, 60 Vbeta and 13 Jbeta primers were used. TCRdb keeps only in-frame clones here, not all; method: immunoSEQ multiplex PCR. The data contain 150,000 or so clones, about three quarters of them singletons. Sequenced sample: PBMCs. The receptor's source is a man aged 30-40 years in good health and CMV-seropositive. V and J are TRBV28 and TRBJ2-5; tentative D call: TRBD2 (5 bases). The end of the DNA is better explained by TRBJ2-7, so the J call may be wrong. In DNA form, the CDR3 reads TGTGCCAGCAGTTTTGTGGGAGCTGGGAACTACGAGCAGTACTTC. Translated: CASSFVGAGNYEQYF.